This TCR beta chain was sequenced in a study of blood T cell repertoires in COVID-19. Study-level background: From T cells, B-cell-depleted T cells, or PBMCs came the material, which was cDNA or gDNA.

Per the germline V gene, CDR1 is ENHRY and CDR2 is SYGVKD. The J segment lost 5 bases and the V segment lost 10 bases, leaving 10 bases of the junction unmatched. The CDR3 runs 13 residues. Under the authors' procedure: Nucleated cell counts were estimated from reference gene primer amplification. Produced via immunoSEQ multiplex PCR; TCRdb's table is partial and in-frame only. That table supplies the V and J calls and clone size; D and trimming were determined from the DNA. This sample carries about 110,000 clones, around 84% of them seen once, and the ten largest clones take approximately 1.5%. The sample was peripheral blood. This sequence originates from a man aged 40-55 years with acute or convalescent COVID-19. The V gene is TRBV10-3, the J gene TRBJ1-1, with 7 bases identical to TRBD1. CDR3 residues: CATDDRVGTEAFF. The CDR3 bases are TGTGCCACCGACGACAGGGTAGGAACTGAAGCTTTCTTT.